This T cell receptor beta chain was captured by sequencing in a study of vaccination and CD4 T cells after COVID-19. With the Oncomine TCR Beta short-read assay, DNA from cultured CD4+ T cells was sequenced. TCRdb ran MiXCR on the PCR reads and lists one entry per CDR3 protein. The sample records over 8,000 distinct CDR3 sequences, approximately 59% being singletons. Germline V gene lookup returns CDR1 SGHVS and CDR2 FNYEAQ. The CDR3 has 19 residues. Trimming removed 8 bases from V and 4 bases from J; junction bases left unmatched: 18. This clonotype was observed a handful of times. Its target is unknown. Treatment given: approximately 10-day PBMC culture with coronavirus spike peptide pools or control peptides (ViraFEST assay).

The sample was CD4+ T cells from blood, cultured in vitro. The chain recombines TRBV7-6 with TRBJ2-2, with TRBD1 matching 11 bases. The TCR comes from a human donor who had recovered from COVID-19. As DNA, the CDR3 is TGTGCCAGCGGTCACACGGCCTTTCTGGGACAGGGGGGCACCGGGGAGCTGTTTTTT. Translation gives CASGHTAFLGQGGTGELFF.